These T cell receptor beta chains were read from a single sample in a study of blood T cell repertoires in COVID-19. Libraries were prepared by immunoSEQ multiplex PCR; TCRdb keeps only in-frame clonotypes and omits some of them. The table lists about 130,000 clones, around 81% of them singletons. Sequencing was done on a sample of peripheral blood. The receptor source for this set is a woman in her forties or fifties with acute or convalescent COVID-19. The CDR3 runs from the conserved cysteine through the conserved F or W. Fields, in order: D gene, V gene, J gene, CDR3 DNA, CDR3 protein. A D gene is named only where the DNA matches it firmly.

>NA|TRBV11-2|TRBJ1-3
TGTGCCAGCAGCTTAGACAGCTCTGGAAACACCATATATTTT
CASSLDSSGNTIYF
>TRBD2|TRBV28|TRBJ2-4
TGTGCCAGCAGTAACCGTGGACTAGCGGGGGTTGACTTC
CASSNRGLAGVDF
>TRBD2|TRBV9|TRBJ2-1
TGTGCCAGCAGCCCGTCGACTAGCGGGGAGTGGTATGAGCAGTTCTTC
CASSPSTSGEWYEQFF
>TRBD1|TRBV6-5|TRBJ2-2
TGTGCCAGCAGTAGACAGGGGAACACCGGGGAGCTGTTTTTT
CASSRQGNTGELFF
>TRBD2|TRBV9|TRBJ2-5
TGTGCCAGCAGCGTAGCGGCGGGAGCCTATAGGGAGACCCAGTACTTC
CASSVAAGAYRETQYF
>NA|TRBV28|TRBJ1-5
TGTGCCAGCATCTCCGGGAGCTTTAGCAATCAGCCCCAGCATTTT
CASISGSFSNQPQHF
>NA|TRBV25-1|TRBJ1-4
TGTGCCAGCAGTGATTTGAGGGTTGAAAAACTGTTTTTT
CASSDLRVEKLFF
>TRBD1|TRBV19|TRBJ1-2
TGTGCCACCCGGACAGGGAATCTAGGCTACACCTTC
CATRTGNLGYTF
>TRBD2|TRBV6-2/TRBV6-3|TRBJ2-1
TGTGCCAGCAGTTACGTTGTCTCTAGCGGGGAGTACAATGAGCAGTTCTTC
CASSYVVSSGEYNEQFF
>TRBD1|TRBV19|TRBJ2-2
TGTGCCACCCTGGACAGGGGATGGACCGGGGAGCTGTTTTTT
CATLDRGWTGELFF
>NA|TRBV28|TRBJ1-3
TGTGCCAGCAGGAAGGGGGGGCTGAACACCATATATTTT
CASRKGGLNTIYF
>TRBD2|TRBV6-2/TRBV6-3|TRBJ2-5
TGTGCCAGCAGTTTTCTAGCGGGGGGAAACCAAGAGACCCAGTACTTC
CASSFLAGGNQETQYF
>NA|TRBV27|TRBJ1-1
TGTGCCAGCAGTTCTTTGGGGGCAAAAACTTTCTTT
CASSSLGAKTFF
>TRBD2|TRBV7-8|TRBJ2-1
TGTGCCAGCAGCTTAGGCGGGGGACTACGGCGCGGGGGGGCCTACAATGAGCAGTTCTTC
CASSLGGGLRRGGAYNEQFF
>NA|TRBV6-5|TRBJ1-4
TGTGCCAGCAGCCCGGGACAAGGCGTGAAAAAACTGTTTTTT
CASSPGQGVKKLFF
>NA|TRBV10-3|TRBJ2-3
TGTGCCATCAGTGAGTCAGAAACAGATACTAGCACAGATACGCAGTATTTT
CAISESETDTSTDTQYF
>NA|TRBV10-1|TRBJ1-5
TGCGCCAGCAGTACCAGACAGCTTTATAGCAATCAGCCCCAGCATTTT
CASSTRQLYSNQPQHF